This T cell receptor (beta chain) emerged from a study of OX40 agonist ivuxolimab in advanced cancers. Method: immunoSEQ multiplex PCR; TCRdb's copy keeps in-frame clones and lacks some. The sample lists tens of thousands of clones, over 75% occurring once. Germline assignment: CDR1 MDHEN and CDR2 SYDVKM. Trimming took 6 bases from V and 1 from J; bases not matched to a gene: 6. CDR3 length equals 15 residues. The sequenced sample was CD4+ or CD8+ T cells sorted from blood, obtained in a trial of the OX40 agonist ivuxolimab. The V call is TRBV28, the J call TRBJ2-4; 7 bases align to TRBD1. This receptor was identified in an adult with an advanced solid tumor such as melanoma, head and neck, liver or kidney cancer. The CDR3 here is CASSLQGTAKNIQYF. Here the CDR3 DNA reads TGTGCCAGCAGCCTACAGGGGACGGCCAAAAACATTCAGTACTTC.